Listed here are 29 T cell receptor beta chains from one sample, sequenced in a study of CD8 T cells in Susac syndrome. RNA amounts of roughly 0.45 to 1 ug underwent reverse transcription with random hexamers. MiXCR, run by TCRdb on the immunoSEQ multiplex PCR reads, gives a single entry per CDR3 protein. The sample lists about 400,000 distinct CDR3 sequences; 85% to 90% were seen once. Specimen: CD8+ T cells from PBMCs. Every receptor here comes from a human donor with multiple sclerosis.

This clonotype is a singleton in its sample. This sequence joins TRBV29-1 and TRBJ1-1; the D gene is possibly TRBD1 (5 bases). The CDR3 extends over 15 amino acids. From germline, CDR1 is SQVTM and CDR2 ANQGSEA. The V end was cut by 4 bases, the J end by 1 base, with 16 bases between. Here the CDR3 reads CSVGGSGGTNTEAFF. DNA of the CDR3: TGCAGCGTTGGAGGGTCGGGGGGGACGAACACTGAAGCTTTCTTT.

This clonotype has only a few counts. The J gene is TRBJ2-7, the V gene TRBV2, with unresolved D. The V end was cut by 1 base, the J end by 2 bases, with 3 bases between. Germline V gene sequence: CDR1 SNHLY, CDR2 FYNNEI. This CDR3 spans 12 amino acids. As DNA, the CDR3 is TGTGCCAGCAGTGAAGTTCCCTACGAGCAGTACTTC. As protein: CASSEVPYEQYF.

The chain couples TRBV5-6 to TRBJ1-2, with D hard to call. Germline CDR1 and CDR2: SGHDT and YYEEEE. CDR3 length equals 12 residues. Trimming removed 4 bases at V and 4 bases at J, with 8 bases between. CDR3 region: CASSLLSYGYTF. The CDR3 DNA sequence: TGTGCCAGCAGCCTCCTGAGCTATGGCTACACCTTC.

The chain employs TRBV3-1 and TRBJ2-2, with D possibly being TRBD1 (6 bases). The V end was cut by 4 bases, the J end by 7 bases, with 10 bases between. Germline V gene sequence: CDR1 LGHDT, CDR2 YNNKEL (reference sequence). This CDR3 spans 13 amino acids. This CDR3 is CASSPGDNGELFF. The CDR3 nucleotides read TGTGCCAGCAGCCCCGGGGACAACGGGGAGCTGTTTTTT. The full variable domain, its missing parts supplied by reference TRBV3-1 and TRBJ2-2, is DTAVSQTPKYLVTQMGNDKSIKCEQNLGHDTMYWYKQDSKKFLKIMFSYNNKELIINETVPNRFSPKSPDKAHLNLHINSLELGDSAVYFCASSPGDNGELFFGEGSRLTVL.

The chain is built from TRBV15 and TRBJ2-5; 7 bases fit TRBD1. This CDR3 spans 15 amino acids. The germline CDR1 and CDR2 sequences are LNHNV and YYDKDF (reference sequence). V shed 4 bases and J 4 bases; nucleotides not matched to a gene: 9. The CDR3, as DNA: TGTGCCACCAGCACGACAGGGTCTGGGGGAGAGACCCAGTACTTC. This codes for CATSTTGSGGETQYF.

This clonotype was observed once. The rearrangement joins TRBV6-1 to TRBJ2-3; 8 nucleotides align to TRBD1. This CDR3 is 16 amino acids long. V lost 0 bases, J lost 2 bases, and 4 bases stayed unmatched. Germline CDR1 is MNHNS and CDR2 is SASEGT. CDR3 nucleotides: TGTGCCAGCAGTGAAGCACGGACAGGGCTCACAGATACGCAGTATTTT. It translates to CASSEARTGLTDTQYF.

The V and J genes are TRBV28 and TRBJ2-7; D not resolved. The V gene's germline CDR1 is MDHEN and CDR2 SYDVKM. This CDR3 is built from 12 residues. V lost 3 bases to trimming and J lost 1 base, with 4 bases between them. The CDR3 region has the DNA TGTGCCAGCAGTTTGTTTTCCTACGAGCAGTACTTC. Translated: CASSLFSYEQYF.

V and J are TRBV5-1 and TRBJ1-2; 7 positions match TRBD1. V shed 4 bases and J 3 bases; nucleotides not matched to a gene: 12. The CDR3 has 16 amino acids. The V gene's germline CDR1 is SGHRS and CDR2 YFSETQ. In nucleotides, the CDR3 is TGCGCCAGCAGCCGGGGGACAGTTGATTCGGACTATGGCTACACCTTC. Its translation: CASSRGTVDSDYGYTF.

V is TRBV10-2 and J is TRBJ1-5; no clear D. The CDR3 extends over 11 amino acids. Per germline, CDR1 WSHSY and CDR2 SAAADI. V lost 5 bases, J lost 7 bases, and 6 bases lay in between. CDR3 protein: CASSRVQPQHF. The CDR3 nucleotides are TGCGCCAGCAGTCGGGTCCAGCCCCAGCATTTT.

The chain recombines TRBV5-6 with TRBJ1-2; D ambiguous. CDR3 length: 15 residues. V lost 0 bases, J lost 4 bases, and 13 bases lay in between. Germline values: CDR1 SGHDT, CDR2 YYEEEE. The CDR3 nucleotides are TGTGCCAGCAGCTTGGGTTCAGGCCCTGGCTATGGCTACACCTTC. It specifies CASSLGSGPGYGYTF.

This clonotype appeared once. The CDR3 sequence is CSAKGYSSSYEQYF. Here the CDR3 DNA reads TGCAGTGCTAAGGGCTACAGCAGCTCCTACGAGCAGTACTTC. The V gene is TRBV20-1, the J gene TRBJ2-7; D gene uncertain. CDR1 DFQATT and CDR2 SNEGSKA come from the germline V gene (reference sequence). The V end was cut by 4 bases, the J end by 0 bases, with 13 bases between. The CDR3 sequence is 14 residues long.

The rearrangement uses TRBV14 and TRBJ2-7; a possible D gene is TRBD2 (6 bases). Trimming stripped 3 bases from V and 2 bases from J, with 11 bases between. CDR1 and CDR2 from the germline V gene are SGHDN and FVKESK. The CDR3 covers 14 residues. The CDR3 loop is CASSQGEDPYEQYF. The CDR3 DNA reads TGTGCCAGCAGCCAGGGGGAGGATCCCTACGAGCAGTACTTC. Together with reference TRBV14 and TRBJ2-7, the CDR3 gives the full variable domain: EAGVTQFPSHSVIEKGQTVTLRCDPISGHDNLYWYRRVMGKEIKFLLHFVKESKQDESGMPNNRFLAERTGGTYSTLKVQPAELEDSGVYFCASSQGEDPYEQYFGPGTRLTVT.

The gene calls are TRBV5-4 and TRBJ2-7; maybe TRBD1 (5 bases). The germline CDR1 and CDR2 sequences are SGHNT and YYREEE (reference sequence). Trimming took 4 bases from V and 5 from J, leaving 13 bases between them. The CDR3 loop spans 13 amino acids. Written as DNA, the CDR3 is TGTGCCAGCAGCCGTGACAGTCCACACGAGCAGTACTTC. It specifies CASSRDSPHEQYF.

This clonotype has just a few counts. The chain recombines TRBV6-5 with TRBJ2-7; D remains ambiguous. This CDR3 has 13 residues. CDR1 is MNHEY, CDR2 SVGAGI, per germline. Trimming took 2 bases from V and 4 from J, leaving 9 bases between them. The CDR3 nucleotides read TGTGCCAGCAGTTACGGGCTAACGTACGAGCAGTACTTC. Its translation: CASSYGLTYEQYF.

The chain is built from TRBV10-3 and TRBJ2-1, with D maybe TRBD1 (5 bases). CDR1 ENHRY and CDR2 SYGVKD come from the germline V gene. Trimming shortened V by 2 bases and J by 8 bases, and 13 bases separated the two germline ends. The CDR3 contains 14 residues. The CDR3 region has the DNA TGTGCCATCAGTGAGCAGGGTTTCATGGATGAGCAGTTCTTC. This encodes CAISEQGFMDEQFF.

This clonotype appeared a few times. The chain employs TRBV27 and TRBJ2-2, with D possibly matching TRBD1 (5 bases). This CDR3 region has 14 residues. V lost 3 bases and J lost 1, with 6 bases in between. CDR1 is MNHEY, CDR2 SMNVEV, per germline (reference sequence). In DNA, the CDR3 is TGTGCCAGCAGTTTCAGGGTGAACACCGGGGAGCTGTTTTTT. Its translation is CASSFRVNTGELFF.

The sample holds a few counts of this clonotype. The chain has TRBV20-1 and TRBJ2-1, with 15 positions matching TRBD2. With V trimmed by 0 bases and J by 7 bases, 10 bases remained unmatched. Germline V gives CDR1 DFQATT, CDR2 SNEGSKA (reference sequence). This CDR3 region has 18 residues. CDR3 sequence: CSARDIGLAGGPENEQFF. In DNA, the CDR3 is TGCAGTGCTAGAGATATTGGACTAGCGGGAGGGCCGGAAAATGAGCAGTTCTTC.

This chain links TRBV28 with TRBJ2-7; D unresolved. V lost 4 bases to trimming and J lost 3 bases, with 13 bases between them. CDR3 length: 14 amino acids. Germline CDR1 is MDHEN and CDR2 is SYDVKM. For the CDR3, the DNA is TGTGCCAGCAGTTATGGGGTTAGAATCTACGAGCAGTACTTC. Its translation: CASSYGVRIYEQYF.

The chain links TRBV5-1 to TRBJ2-7, with 8 bases that match TRBD1. Germline V CDR1 and CDR2: SGHRS, YFSETQ. After removal of 0 bases from V and 4 bases from J, the junction contained 6 bases not matched to a gene. The CDR3 spans 15 residues. For the CDR3, the DNA is TGCGCCAGCAGCTTGGATCCAGGGGGCTTGTACGAGCAGTACTTC. The encoded protein is CASSLDPGGLYEQYF.

The V and J genes are TRBV5-4 and TRBJ2-7; D may be TRBD2 (7 bases). Trimming pared 4 bases from V and 2 bases from J, leaving 16 bases between. The CDR3 has 15 amino acids. Looked up from germline, CDR1 is SGHNT and CDR2 is YYREEE (reference sequence). The chain's CDR3 is CASSHWGGLAYEQYF. CDR3 coding DNA: TGTGCCAGCAGCCATTGGGGGGGCCTCGCCTACGAGCAGTACTTC.

CDR3 coding DNA: TGTGCCAGTAGTATATACTCGGCGACAGGAAGTAGCACAGATACGCAGTATTTT. Residues: CASSIYSATGSSTDTQYF. The genes are TRBV19 and TRBJ2-3; perhaps TRBD1 as D (6 bases). V lost 2 bases and J lost 0, with 18 bases in between. Looked up from germline, CDR1 is LNHDA and CDR2 is SQIVND (reference sequence). The CDR3 loop spans 18 amino acids.

The rearrangement links TRBV2 to TRBJ2-3; D perhaps matches TRBD1 (6 bases). Trimming removed 3 bases at V and 5 bases at J, with 12 bases between. The CDR3 is 14 residues long. Germline values: CDR1 SNHLY, CDR2 FYNNEI. CDR3 DNA: TGTGCCAGCAGTGATACAGGGAAGGAAGATACGCAGTATTTT. Its translation is CASSDTGKEDTQYF.

The chain combines TRBV5-4 with TRBJ2-3, with 12 bases aligning to TRBD2. V was clipped by 4 bases and J by 4 bases; unmatched bases: 4. The CDR3 covers 15 residues. The V gene's germline CDR1 is SGHNT and CDR2 YYREEE (reference sequence). The DNA of the CDR3 is TGTGCCAGCAGCGATCGACTAGCGGGAGCAGATACGCAGTATTTT. It encodes CASSDRLAGADTQYF.

The rearrangement links TRBV2 to TRBJ2-1; the match to TRBD2 covers 12 bases. The CDR3 runs to 16 residues. Germline V gene data show CDR1 as SNHLY and CDR2 as FYNNEI. After removal of 7 bases from V and 5 bases from J, the junction contained 9 bases not matched to a gene. This chain's CDR3 is CASTATASGGDNEQFF. In nucleotides, the CDR3 is TGTGCCAGCACGGCGACGGCTAGCGGGGGGGACAATGAGCAGTTCTTC.

As DNA, the CDR3 is TGTGCCAGCAGCGAGGTCAGGGTGGATGGCTACACCTTC. Amino acid sequence: CASSEVRVDGYTF. This chain uses TRBV13 with TRBJ1-2; perhaps TRBD1 as D (5 bases). CDR1 is PRHDT and CDR2 is FYEKMQ in the germline V gene (reference sequence). The CDR3 loop spans 13 amino acids. V lost 5 bases to trimming and J lost 6 bases, with 13 bases between them.

This clonotype has a handful of counts. The chain is built from TRBV7-3 and TRBJ2-5, with D possibly TRBD2 on 5 matching bases. CDR1 SGHTA and CDR2 FQGTGA come from the germline V gene. Trimming took off 2 bases at V and 3 bases at J, with 7 bases between the two ends. This CDR3 has 13 amino acids. The CDR3: CASSLEGEETQYF. The CDR3 DNA reads TGTGCCAGCAGCTTAGAGGGAGAAGAGACCCAGTACTTC.

This chain joins TRBV30 and TRBJ1-4; TRBD1 aligns across 11 bases. J gave up 8 bases and V 5 bases, and 4 bases lay outside the gene matches. This CDR3 spans 13 amino acids. CDR1 and CDR2 (germline): GTSNPN, SVGIG (reference sequence). CDR3 in amino acids: CAWSGTGGEKLFF. Here the CDR3 DNA reads TGTGCCTGGTCCGGGACAGGGGGAGAAAAACTGTTTTTT.

This clonotype appeared a few times. The V call is TRBV5-4, the J call TRBJ1-1; 8 positions match TRBD1. Germline-derived CDR1 and CDR2 are SGHNT and YYREEE (reference sequence). Unmatched junction bases numbered 5, after V lost 5 bases and J lost 5 bases. CDR3 size: 13 residues. The CDR3 DNA is TGTGCCAGCAGAGTTACAGGGGGTACTGAAGCTTTCTTT. Residues: CASRVTGGTEAFF.

The V gene is TRBV9, the J gene TRBJ2-7, with 11 bases fitting TRBD2. CDR3 size: 15 residues. Germline CDR1 and CDR2: SGDLS and YYNGEE. V lost 4 bases and J lost 5; bases outside the gene matches: 8. The CDR3 reads CASSPRLAGIHEQYF. DNA for the CDR3: TGTGCCAGCAGCCCCCGACTAGCGGGGATCCACGAGCAGTACTTC.